The T cell receptor beta chain described here comes from a study of cytomegalovirus exposure and HLA in healthy donors. Overall study: Samples from HLA-typed donors yielded approximately 80 million unique TCRs in an early data release. Study outcomes and limitations: In a later analysis, parvovirus B19, influenza, CMV and Epstein-Barr virus appeared linked to several top co-occurrence clusters. Within a later analysis, the majority of CMV-associated TCR beta chains appeared HLA-restricted. Being productive about 90% or about 30% of the time was typical of most TCR beta V segments in an earlier analysis.

As concerns this clone: Its specificity is not known.

The study ran its PCR with 60 Vbeta and 13 Jbeta primers. This table comes from immunoSEQ multiplex PCR, and its TCRdb copy is limited to in-frame clones, with some not included. The data show about 120,000 clones, around 10% seen once. Germline V gene lookup returns CDR1 SGDLS and CDR2 YYNGEE. The CDR3 length is 16 residues. V lost 0 bases and J lost 9; bases outside the gene matches: 10. The chain joins TRBV9 to TRBJ2-1; 9 bases fit TRBD2. The origin of this receptor is a man aged 25 to 45 in good health and CMV-seronegative. The sequencing input was PBMCs. In DNA, the CDR3 is TGTGCCAGCAGCGTAGGTCTGCGGGAGGGCCGGAGTGAGCAGTTCTTC. It specifies CASSVGLREGRSEQFF.